A single sample gave rise to the 2 T cell receptor beta chains below, sequenced in a study of blood T cell repertoires in COVID-19. Method: immunoSEQ multiplex PCR; TCRdb's copy keeps in-frame clones and lacks some. This sample yields about 500,000 clones, of which about 88% are seen a single time; about 8% belongs to the top ten. The sample was peripheral blood. These receptors were obtained from a woman aged 45-60 years with COVID-19, enrolled during active disease.

The chain has TRBV6-5 and TRBJ2-5, with a possible D match to TRBD1 (7 bases). V lost 8 bases and J 0 bases, leaving 16 bases between the germline ends. Germline V gene data show CDR1 as MNHEY and CDR2 as SVGAGI. This CDR3 spans 15 amino acids. DNA of the CDR3: TGTGCCAGCGCGGGGTCGACAGGGTACCAAGAGACCCAGTACTTC. Its translation is CASAGSTGYQETQYF.

The gene calls are TRBV6-5 and TRBJ1-5; D uncertain. V dropped 8 bases and J dropped 5 bases, with 16 bases sitting between them. The CDR3 loop spans 14 amino acids. Germline loops: CDR1 MNHEY, CDR2 SVGAGI. DNA for the CDR3: TGTGCCAGCGCACCCAGGAGAGCGGATCAGCCCCAGCATTTT. This codes for CASAPRRADQPQHF.